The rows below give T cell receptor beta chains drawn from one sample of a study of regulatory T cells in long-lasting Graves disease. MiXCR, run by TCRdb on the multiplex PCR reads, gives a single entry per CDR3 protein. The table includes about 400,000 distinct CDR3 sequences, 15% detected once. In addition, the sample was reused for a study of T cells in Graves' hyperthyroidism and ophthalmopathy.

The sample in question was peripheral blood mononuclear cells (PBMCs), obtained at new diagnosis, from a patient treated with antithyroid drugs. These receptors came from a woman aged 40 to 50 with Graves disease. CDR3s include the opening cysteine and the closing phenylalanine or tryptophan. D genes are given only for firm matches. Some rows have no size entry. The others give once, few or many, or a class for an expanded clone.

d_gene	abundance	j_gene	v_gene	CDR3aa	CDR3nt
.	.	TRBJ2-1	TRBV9	CASSFSPSSYNEQFF	TGTGCCAGCAGCTTTAGCCCAAGCTCCTACAATGAGCAGTTCTTC
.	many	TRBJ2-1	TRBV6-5	CASSYARRGSYNEQFF	TGTGCCAGCAGTTACGCTCGCCGGGGCTCCTACAATGAGCAGTTCTTC
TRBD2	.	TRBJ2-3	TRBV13	CASSLTHLITSGRDTDTQYF	TGTGCCAGCAGCTTAACCCACCTGATCACTAGCGGGAGAGACACAGATACGCAGTATTTT
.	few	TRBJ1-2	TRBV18	CASSTADGTYGYTF	TGTGCCAGCTCAACCGCGGATGGCACCTATGGCTACACCTTC
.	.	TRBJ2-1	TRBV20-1	CSAGTTSAYNEQFF	TGCAGTGCCGGGACCACGTCGGCTTACAATGAGCAGTTCTTC
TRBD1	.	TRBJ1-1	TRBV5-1	CASSLGNRGAEKGAFF	TGCGCCAGCAGCTTGGGCAACAGGGGCGCTGAAAAGGGGGCTTTCTTT
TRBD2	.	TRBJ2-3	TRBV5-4	CASSFGREDSTDTQYF	TGTGCCAGCAGCTTTGGGCGGGAGGATAGCACAGATACGCAGTATTTT
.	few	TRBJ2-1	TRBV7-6	CASSSTTDILIDNEQFF	TGTGCCAGCAGCTCCACCACGGACATCCTTATTGACAATGAGCAGTTCTTC
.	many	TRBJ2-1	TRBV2	CASSRTAEQFF	TGTGCCAGCAGTCGGACAGCTGAGCAGTTCTTC
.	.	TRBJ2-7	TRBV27	CASSSAPEAYEQYF	TGTGCCAGCAGTTCGGCACCCGAGGCCTACGAGCAGTACTTC
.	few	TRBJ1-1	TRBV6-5	CASSYLLTAANTEAFF	TGTGCCAGCAGTTACCTACTTACGGCAGCGAACACTGAAGCTTTCTTT
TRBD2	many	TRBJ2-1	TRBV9	CASSPRTSSYNEQFF	TGTGCCAGCAGCCCGCGGACTAGCTCCTACAATGAGCAGTTCTTC
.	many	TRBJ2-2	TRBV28	CASSTNSIQGGELFF	TGTGCCAGCAGCACGAACTCCATCCAGGGAGGTGAGCTGTTTTTT
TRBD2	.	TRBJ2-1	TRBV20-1	CSASGLAANNEQFF	TGCAGTGCTAGCGGACTAGCGGCCAACAATGAGCAGTTCTTC
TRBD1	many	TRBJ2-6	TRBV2	CASSQLGTGYSGANVLTF	TGTGCCAGCAGCCAGCTCGGGACAGGGTATTCTGGGGCCAACGTCCTGACTTTC
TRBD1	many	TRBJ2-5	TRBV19	CASSIAGTGGMETQYF	TGTGCCAGTAGTATTGCCGGGACAGGGGGCATGGAGACCCAGTACTTC
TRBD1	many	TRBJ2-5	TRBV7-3	CASSPTGAGGETQYF	TGTGCCAGCAGCCCGACAGGGGCAGGGGGAGAGACCCAGTACTTC
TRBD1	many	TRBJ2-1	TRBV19	CASSTRQGSSYNEQFF	TGTGCCAGTAGTACCCGACAGGGGAGCTCCTACAATGAGCAGTTCTTC
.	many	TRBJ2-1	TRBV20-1	CSAGDKYNEQFF	TGCAGTGCGGGGGACAAGTACAATGAGCAGTTCTTC
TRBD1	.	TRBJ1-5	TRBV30	CAWSGKRDRGFYSNQPQHF	TGTGCCTGGAGTGGGAAAAGGGACAGGGGGTTCTATAGCAATCAGCCCCAGCATTTT
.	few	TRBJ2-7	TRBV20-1	CSARDGKYEQYF	TGCAGTGCTAGAGATGGGAAGTACGAGCAGTACTTC
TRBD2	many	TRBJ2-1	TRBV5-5	CASSLVRLAGGPGEQFF	TGTGCCAGCAGCTTAGTTCGTCTAGCGGGAGGGCCGGGTGAGCAGTTCTTC
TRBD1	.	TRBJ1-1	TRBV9	CASSGTGEEAFF	TGTGCCAGCAGCGGTACAGGGGAAGAAGCTTTCTTT
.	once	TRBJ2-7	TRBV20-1	CSARDRVLYEQYF	TGCAGTGCTAGAGATCGGGTGCTCTACGAGCAGTACTTC
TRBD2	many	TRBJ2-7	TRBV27	CASSSTGGLAGGPYEQYF	TGTGCCAGCAGTTCTACAGGGGGACTAGCGGGAGGCCCCTACGAGCAGTACTTC
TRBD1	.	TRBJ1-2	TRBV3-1	CASSGRTGIGYTF	TGTGCCAGCAGCGGACGGACAGGGATTGGCTACACCTTC
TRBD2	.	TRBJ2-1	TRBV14	CASSPPGLADYNEQFF	TGTGCCAGCAGCCCCCCGGGACTAGCAGACTACAATGAGCAGTTCTTC